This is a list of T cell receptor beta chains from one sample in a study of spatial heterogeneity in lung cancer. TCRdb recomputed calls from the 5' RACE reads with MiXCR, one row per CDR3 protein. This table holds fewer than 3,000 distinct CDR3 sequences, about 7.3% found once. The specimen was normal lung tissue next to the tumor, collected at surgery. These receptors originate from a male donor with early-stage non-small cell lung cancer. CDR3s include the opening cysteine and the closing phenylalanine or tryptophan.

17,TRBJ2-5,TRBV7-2,CASSPALGLAAAETQYF
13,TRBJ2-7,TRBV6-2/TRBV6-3,CASSYGWAYEQYF
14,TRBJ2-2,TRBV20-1,CSALAGPNTGELFF
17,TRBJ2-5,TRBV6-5,CASSRRGAIRAQETQYF
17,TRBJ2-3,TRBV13,CASSPMGLAGAADTQYF
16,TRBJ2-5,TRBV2,CASSGEGHVLQETQYF
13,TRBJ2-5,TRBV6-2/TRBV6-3,CASSPSRSETQYF
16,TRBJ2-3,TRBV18,CASSPATGNGPDTQYF
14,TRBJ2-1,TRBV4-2,CASRSSDTGNEQFF
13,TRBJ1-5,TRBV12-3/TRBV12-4,CASSLQDSKPQHF
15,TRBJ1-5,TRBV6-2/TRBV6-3,CASRRTGVGNQPQHF
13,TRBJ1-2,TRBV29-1,CSVLNQGVLGYTF
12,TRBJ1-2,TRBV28,CASSLQGIGYTF
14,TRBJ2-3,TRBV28,CASSFRGSTDTQYF
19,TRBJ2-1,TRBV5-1,CASTRRGLADPSRYNEQFF
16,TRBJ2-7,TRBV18,CASSPRDSLVGYEQYF
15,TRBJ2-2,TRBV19,CASSTTGSNTGELFF
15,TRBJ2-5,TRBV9,CASSVAGGLEETQYF
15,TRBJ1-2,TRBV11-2,CASSSKAAGNYGYTF
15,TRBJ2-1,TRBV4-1,CASSQVGTGSNEQFF